The 25 T cell receptor beta chains below all came from one sample that was sequenced in a study of circulating CD8 cells and anti-PD-1 response in melanoma. From live CD3+CD8+TCRalphabeta+ cells, four PD-1 and/or TIGIT subsets were sorted. TCR libraries were prepared from around 15 ng of total RNA with the QIAseq Immune Repertoire TCR panel. TCRdb recomputed calls from the reads with MiXCR, one row per CDR3 protein. The repertoire holds some 460 distinct CDR3 sequences, with around 6.2% as singletons. Sequencing was performed on CD8+ T cells from PBMCs, taken at baseline or after one month of anti-PD-1 therapy (not recorded which). These receptors were collected from a human donor with melanoma.

This clonotype has only a few counts. The chain has TRBV28 and TRBJ2-6, with 9 bases aligning to TRBD1. Per germline, CDR1 MDHEN and CDR2 SYDVKM. The CDR3 covers 17 residues. With 1 base clipped from V and 0 bases from J, the junction kept 1 base outside the gene matches. CDR3 DNA: TGTGCCAGCAGTTTATACAGGGGGCGCTCTGGGGCCAACGTCCTGACTTTC. This encodes CASSLYRGRSGANVLTF.

In its sample, this clonotype is medium-sized. This rearrangement joins TRBV28 to TRBJ2-3; D is possibly TRBD1 (6 bases). Trimming left V 5 bases short and J 5 bases short, with 20 bases between. Looked up from germline, CDR1 is MDHEN and CDR2 is SYDVKM. CDR3 length: 16 amino acids. DNA of the CDR3: TGTGCCAGCAGTCGGGTTACAGGGTGGAATAAAGATACGCAGTATTTT. Amino acid sequence: CASSRVTGWNKDTQYF.

Of note for this clonotype: The conserved phenylalanine or tryptophan normally closing the CDR3 is absent here, so this likely arose from a read error. This chain connects TRBV29-1 to TRBJ2-3; tentative D call: TRBD1 (5 bases). Trimming removed 4 bases from V and 2 bases from J, with 13 bases in between. The germline CDR1 and CDR2 sequences are SQVTM and ANQGSEA. The length of the CDR3 is 14 residues. The CDR3 spells CSVVRVGATDTQYS. The CDR3 bases are TGCAGCGTTGTCCGAGTTGGGGCCACAGATACGCAGTATTCT.

In its sample, this clonotype is large. The J gene is TRBJ1-2, the V gene TRBV20-1; TRBD1 matches at 8 bases. There are 16 residues in the CDR3. Germline CDR1 DFQATT, CDR2 SNEGSKA (reference sequence). J gave up 4 bases and V 0 bases, and 10 bases lay outside the gene matches. The DNA of the CDR3 is TGCAGTGCTAGAGAAACAGGGGGATCCCCTTCCTATGGCTACACCTTC. Residues: CSARETGGSPSYGYTF.

This clonotype is large (0.1 to 1%) by share. The rearrangement uses TRBV29-1 and TRBJ2-1, with D maybe TRBD2 (5 bases). The length of the CDR3 is 12 residues. Germline V gene sequence: CDR1 SQVTM, CDR2 ANQGSEA. Trimming removed 5 bases at V and 7 bases at J, with 12 bases between. This CDR3 is CSVFSGWNEQFF. CDR3 nucleotide sequence: TGCAGCGTTTTCTCGGGGTGGAATGAGCAGTTCTTC.

In its sample, this clonotype ranks as large. CDR3 DNA: TGTGCCAGCAGTTTTGAGTTAGAAAGCACAGATACGCAGTATTTT. Translating gives CASSFELESTDTQYF. The rearrangement links TRBV27 to TRBJ2-3; D call uncertain. V lost 3 bases and J 0 bases, leaving 10 bases between the germline ends. CDR1 and CDR2 from the germline V gene are MNHEY and SMNVEV (reference sequence). The CDR3 extends over 15 amino acids.

As for this clonotype: A much bigger clone sits one base away, suggesting this may be a read error. The V and J genes are TRBV2 and TRBJ1-6; no reliable D call. V was cut by 2 bases and J by 8 bases, with 7 bases left in between. CDR1 is SNHLY, CDR2 FYNNEI, per germline. This CDR3 contains 13 residues. The CDR3 protein is CASSEWWDSPLHF. In nucleotides, the CDR3 is TGTGCCAGCAGTGAATGGTGGGATTCACCCCTCCACTTT.

By share, this clonotype counts as large (0.1 to 1%). The gene calls are TRBV7-3 and TRBJ2-3; TRBD2 might be the D (7 bases). CDR1 is SGHTA and CDR2 is FQGTGA in the germline V gene. This CDR3 contains 18 residues. Trimming stripped 0 bases from V and 2 bases from J, with 18 bases between. CDR3 in amino acids: CASSLTSSRGANTDTQYF. Here the CDR3 DNA reads TGTGCCAGCAGCTTAACATCGTCCCGGGGGGCCAACACAGATACGCAGTATTTT. Full variable domain (outside the CDR3, taken from reference TRBV7-3 and TRBJ2-3): GAGVSQTPSNKVTEKGKYVELRCDPISGHTALYWYRQSLGQGPEFLIYFQGTGAADDSGLPNDRFFAVRPEGSVSTLKIQRTERGDSAVYLCASSLTSSRGANTDTQYFGPGTRLTVL.

By sample share, this clonotype is large. The rearrangement links TRBV14 to TRBJ2-1, with D uncertain. The CDR3 length is 17 residues. Trimming removed 2 bases at V and 4 bases at J, with 18 bases between. The germline CDR1 and CDR2 sequences are SGHDN and FVKESK. CDR3 in amino acids: CASSQSQATPRYNEQFF. The DNA of the CDR3 is TGTGCCAGCAGCCAATCCCAGGCGACGCCCCGTTACAATGAGCAGTTCTTC.

This clonotype ranks as large. V and J are TRBV2 and TRBJ2-7; D uncertain. With 1 base removed from V and 3 bases from J, the gap between germline ends came to 4 bases. Germline CDR1 and CDR2: SNHLY and FYNNEI. The CDR3 extends over 12 amino acids. CDR3 protein: CASSEGDYEQYF. Here the CDR3 DNA reads TGTGCCAGCAGTGAAGGGGACTACGAGCAGTACTTC. The variable domain in full, completed from reference TRBV2 and TRBJ2-7, reads EPEVTQTPSHQVTQMGQEVILRCVPISNHLYFYWYRQILGQKVEFLVSFYNNEISEKSEIFDDQFSVERPDGSNFTLKIRSTKLEDSAMYFCASSEGDYEQYFGPGTRLTVT.

This clonotype is labeled large (0.1 to 1%). The chain is built from TRBV25-1 and TRBJ2-7, with TRBD2 as a possible D gene (5 bases). The germline V gene has CDR1 MGHDK and CDR2 SYGVNS. V lost 3 bases and J lost 2, with 8 bases in between. The CDR3 spans 13 residues. The CDR3 DNA is TGTGCCAGCAGTGATCCCGGGACCTACGAGCAGTACTTC. This encodes CASSDPGTYEQYF.

This clonotype was detected only a few times. The chain couples TRBV19 to TRBJ2-4; tentative D call: TRBD2 (6 bases). Per germline, CDR1 LNHDA and CDR2 SQIVND (reference sequence). The CDR3 has 12 residues. The germline V and J ends were trimmed by 8 bases and 7 bases, with 12 bases remaining between them. CDR3 nucleotide sequence: TGTGCCAGTGGGGGAGCGGGCAACATTCAGTACTTC. Translated, it gives CASGGAGNIQYF.

Relative to its sample, this clonotype is medium-sized (0.01 to 0.1%). The chain employs TRBV5-6 and TRBJ1-1; D ambiguous. Germline V lookup: CDR1 SGHDT, CDR2 YYEEEE. The CDR3 is 11 residues long. The germline V and J ends were trimmed by 0 bases and 12 bases, with 9 bases remaining between them. CDR3 sequence: CASSLGTITFF. CDR3 in DNA: TGTGCCAGCAGCTTGGGGACGATCACTTTCTTT.

This clonotype is classed as large. V gene TRBV19 combines with J gene TRBJ2-3; D not certain. This CDR3 is built from 12 residues. CDR1 is LNHDA, CDR2 SQIVND, per germline (reference sequence). V gave up 5 bases and J gave up 6 bases, with 9 bases separating them. CDR3 in DNA: TGTGCCAGTAGTCTGACCGAGGATACGCAGTATTTT. This sequence encodes CASSLTEDTQYF.

This clonotype rates as large (0.1 to 1%). This rearrangement joins TRBV4-3 to TRBJ2-5, with D perhaps matching TRBD2 (6 bases). CDR1 and CDR2 from the germline V gene are LGHNA and YSLEER. V was pared by 0 bases and J by 5 bases, with 13 bases between. This CDR3 comprises 15 residues. Here the CDR3 reads CASSQDRASEETQYF. The CDR3, as DNA: TGCGCCAGCAGCCAAGATAGGGCTAGCGAGGAGACCCAGTACTTC.

By share, this clonotype ranks as large. The J gene is TRBJ2-3, the V gene TRBV24-1; TRBD1 might be the D (6 bases). This CDR3 is built from 17 residues. Germline lookup yields CDR1 KGHDR and CDR2 SFDVKD. Trimming removed 5 bases at V and 0 bases at J, with 17 bases between. The CDR3 DNA sequence: TGTGCCACCAGTGGCCCCCCCCGCAGGGGCAGCACAGATACGCAGTATTTT. Its protein product is CATSGPPRRGSTDTQYF.

By share of the sample, this clonotype is large (0.1 to 1%). The chain has TRBV20-1 and TRBJ2-1; 11 nucleotides line up with TRBD2. Looked up from germline, CDR1 is DFQATT and CDR2 is SNEGSKA (reference sequence). The CDR3 has 16 amino acids. After removal of 1 base from V and 3 bases from J, the junction contained 5 bases not matched to a gene. As DNA, the CDR3 is TGCAGTGCTAGAGGCCCCGGGACTAGCGGCTACAATGAGCAGTTCTTC. It translates to CSARGPGTSGYNEQFF.

This clonotype is hyperexpanded within its sample. The chain couples TRBV7-2 to TRBJ2-4, with unresolved D. V was clipped by 5 bases and J by 1 base, with 15 bases between them. This CDR3 is 16 amino acids long. Germline V gene sequence: CDR1 SGHTA, CDR2 FQGNSA. Here the CDR3 DNA reads TGTGCCAGCAGCACTGTGCCGGGTGGGGCCAAAAACATTCAGTACTTC. Amino acids: CASSTVPGGAKNIQYF.

In its sample, this clonotype is large. The V call is TRBV2, the J call TRBJ2-7; 12 bases align to TRBD2. The CDR3 is 15 residues long. The trim removed 6 bases at V and 5 bases at J, leaving 8 bases unmatched. Germline V lookup: CDR1 SNHLY, CDR2 FYNNEI. DNA of the CDR3: TGTGCCAGCAGGGCCGGGACTAGCGGGTCCCACGAGCAGTACTTC. Translated, it gives CASRAGTSGSHEQYF.

In this sample, this clonotype is large. The rearrangement uses TRBV19 and TRBJ1-2; tentative D call: TRBD1 (6 bases). The CDR3 extends over 13 amino acids. Germline loops: CDR1 LNHDA, CDR2 SQIVND (reference sequence). V was trimmed by 3 bases and J by 6 bases, leaving 11 bases between them. CDR3 region: CASSIYRDHGYTF. In nucleotides, the CDR3 is TGTGCCAGTAGTATTTACAGGGACCATGGCTACACCTTC.

By proportion, this clonotype is medium-sized (0.01 to 0.1%). The chain is built from TRBV10-3 and TRBJ2-7; D gene ambiguous. Deletions cut 0 bases from V and 5 bases from J, with 5 bases between. The CDR3 runs 12 residues. From germline, CDR1 is ENHRY and CDR2 SYGVKD. In DNA, the CDR3 is TGTGCCATCAGTGAGTCTGAGGACGAGCAGTACTTC. It encodes CAISESEDEQYF.

This clonotype is termed large. The CDR3 protein is CASTETGLRDIQYF. For the CDR3, the DNA is TGTGCCAGCACCGAGACAGGGCTTAGGGACATTCAGTACTTC. The chain couples TRBV2 to TRBJ2-4; 7 nucleotides match TRBD1. This CDR3 is built from 14 residues. Trimming took 7 bases from V and 8 from J; bases not matched to a gene: 11. Germline-derived CDR1 and CDR2 are SNHLY and FYNNEI.

By proportion, this clonotype is large. This chain connects TRBV4-2 to TRBJ2-7; no clear D. V was pared by 0 bases and J by 2 bases, with 5 bases between. Germline assignment: CDR1 LGHNA and CDR2 YNFKEQ. This CDR3 has 13 residues. The CDR3 nucleotides read TGTGCCAGCAGCCAAGATCCCACCTACGAGCAGTACTTC. It is translated as CASSQDPTYEQYF.

In this sample, this clonotype is large (0.1 to 1%). The chain joins TRBV19 to TRBJ2-7; no clear D. Germline CDR1 and CDR2: LNHDA and SQIVND (reference sequence). The CDR3 extends over 13 amino acids. Trimming pared 3 bases from V and 6 bases from J, leaving 12 bases between. CDR3 nucleotide sequence: TGTGCCAGTAGTATTTCTCCCAGACTCGAGCAGTACTTC. This gives the protein CASSISPRLEQYF.

This clonotype is medium-sized. The chain couples TRBV7-9 to TRBJ2-7; the D is unclear. V was trimmed by 4 bases and J by 4 bases, leaving 5 bases between them. The germline V gene encodes CDR1 SEHNR and CDR2 FQNEAQ (reference sequence). The CDR3 runs 11 residues. The CDR3, as DNA: TGTGCCAGCAGCTCCGATTACGAGCAGTACTTC. Translation: CASSSDYEQYF.